These 5 T cell receptor beta chains originate from one sample sequenced in a study of blood T cell repertoires in COVID-19. Profiling relied on immunoSEQ multiplex PCR, and the TCRdb table lists in-frame clones only, not all of them. The table lists 210,000 or so clones, around 85% of them singletons. Sequencing was done on a sample of peripheral blood. The receptors here all came from a woman in her fifties or sixties with acute or convalescent COVID-19.

This clone was recorded a few times. The chain carries TRBV18 and TRBJ2-1, with 9 positions matching TRBD1. The CDR3 sequence is 15 residues long. V was pared by 3 bases and J by 8 bases, with 8 bases of the junction left unmatched. Germline V gene sequence: CDR1 KGHSH, CDR2 LQKENI. CDR3 in amino acids: CASSPLQGALDEQFF. The CDR3 DNA is TGTGCCAGCTCACCGTTACAGGGGGCGTTGGATGAGCAGTTCTTC.

The DNA of the CDR3 is TGTGCCAGTAGTATCCCGGGGGGCTCCTACAATGAGCAGTTCTTC. It specifies CASSIPGGSYNEQFF. This chain uses TRBV19 with TRBJ2-1, with 7 bases aligning to TRBD2. V shed 3 bases and J 0 bases; nucleotides not matched to a gene: 2. The CDR3 is 15 amino acids. The germline V gene encodes CDR1 LNHDA and CDR2 SQIVND (reference sequence).

CDR3 in amino acids: CASRPPGEKLFF. The CDR3 DNA sequence: TGTGCCAGCAGGCCCCCGGGGGAAAAACTGTTTTTT. The chain joins TRBV6-6 to TRBJ1-4; D call uncertain. Looked up from germline, CDR1 is MNHNY and CDR2 is SVGAGI (reference sequence). This CDR3 comprises 12 residues. With 6 bases removed from V and 8 bases from J, the gap between germline ends came to 10 bases.

V is TRBV19 and J is TRBJ2-2, with TRBD2 identical over 8 bases. From germline, CDR1 is LNHDA and CDR2 SQIVND (reference sequence). J gave up 4 bases and V 10 bases, and 14 bases lay outside the gene matches. The CDR3 is 16 amino acids. This chain's CDR3 is CATLPRAGGSTGELFF. CDR3 sequence (DNA): TGTGCCACTCTTCCCCGGGCGGGAGGAAGCACCGGGGAGCTGTTTTTT.

This clone was seen only a few times. The genes are TRBV10-1 and TRBJ2-2; TRBD1 agrees at 8 bases. The CDR3 totals 16 residues. CDR1 and CDR2 (germline): WNHNN, SYGVQD (reference sequence). Trimming at V came to 5 bases and at J to 5 bases, leaving 10 bases not matched to a gene. This CDR3 reads CASSPIGQGRTGELFF. CDR3 sequence (DNA): TGCGCCAGCAGTCCCATTGGACAGGGAAGGACCGGGGAGCTGTTTTTT.